The present entry profiles one T cell receptor (beta chain) with its context. These data belong to a study of T cells after yellow fever vaccination. From the 5' RACE reads, TCRdb called clonotypes with MiXCR, one entry per CDR3 protein. The sample gives around 550,000 distinct CDR3 sequences, about 19% of which show up once; roughly an eighth is in the top ten. V was shortened by 4 bases and J by 4 bases, with 14 bases between the two germline ends. In germline, CDR1 is MNHEY, CDR2 SMNVEV (reference sequence). The CDR3 loop spans 15 amino acids. V is TRBV27 and J is TRBJ2-1, with D perhaps TRBD1 (6 bases). The sample in question was PBMCs, obtained 15 days after the yellow fever booster vaccination. The sequence was obtained from a man in his thirties or forties who received the YFV17D yellow fever vaccine. The CDR3: CASSSRDNLYNEQFF. Here the CDR3 DNA reads TGTGCCAGCAGTTCCCGGGACAATTTGTACAATGAGCAGTTCTTC.